The clone carrying this TCR beta chain was recorded at least ten times. Its antigen is as yet unknown. With 4 bases clipped from V and 5 bases from J, the junction kept 15 bases outside the gene matches. Germline loops: CDR1 MNHEY, CDR2 SMNVEV (reference sequence). CDR3 size: 18 residues. TCRdb redid the calling of the reads with MiXCR, one entry per CDR3 protein. The table records approximately 490,000 distinct CDR3 sequences, around 10% of them present only once. This specimen belongs to a study of T cell repertoires in cytomegalovirus infection. Study-wide findings and caveats: Totalled public TCR beta family frequency picked out people who carried CMV plus the relevant HLA. The ex vivo response showed dominance by HLA-C-restricted CMV-specific TCR beta clonotypes.

This TCR was sampled from a human donor in good health (CMV status not recorded). Some clones in this sample may be carry-over from other donors' samples. Sequenced sample: PBMCs. The J gene is TRBJ2-5, the V gene TRBV27, with 11 bases lining up with TRBD1. The CDR3 spells CASSSSSRTGGLIETQYF. CDR3 in DNA: TGTGCCAGCAGTTCGTCATCCCGGACAGGGGGCTTGATCGAGACCCAGTACTTC.